This TCR beta chain was documented in a study of shared clonotypes between healthy human individuals (dated by TCRdb to between 2020 and 2021). In the study overall: A few men and a couple of women, aged 18 to 49 years, made up the cohort. Libraries were prepared and TCR repertoires were sequenced by different laboratories using diverse techniques, in order to increase sequencing depth and limit assay-specific biases. To estimate repertoire size and how much clonotypes are shared between individuals, the study performed deep sequencing of blood TCR repertoires from a few healthy adults. For each donor, CD4 naive and CD4 memory were each given three plates, CD8 naive was given two plates, and CD8 memory was given one plate. Each donor's leukapheresis produced roughly between about 0.9 and 9.5 billion PBMCs.

Overall study results and their limits: Naive subsets generally had larger estimated clonotype richness than memory subsets. Rarefaction of sorted-subset datasets indicated incomplete sequencing despite the large sequencing depth. Compared with non-shared clonotypes, clonotypes shared by all four sorted-subset donors had higher generation probabilities. When a few donors were compared, the shared fraction of clonotypes was about 5.5% for naive CD4, around 4% for naive CD8, more than 2% for memory CD4, and less than 0.5% for memory CD8. Based on pairwise subsampling, the degree of clonotype sharing among donors was expected to be affected by sequencing depth. Only blood was sampled, and tissue TCR repertoires likely differ from those in blood. Because the study included only a small number of donors, the genetic and exposure-history diversity represented was limited.

Remarks on this clone: Its antigen remains unidentified. No much larger clone is present one base from it, and per-base qualities are unavailable.

Spanning cysteine to phenylalanine, the CDR3 consists of 15 amino acids. The DNA shown is the 45-base CDR3, in frame from base 1. CDR1 and CDR2 are read off the germline V gene (reference sequence) as SEHNR and FQNEAQ. V loses 4 bases at its end and J loses 1 base; junction bases beyond the gene matches: 6. TCR CDR3 regions were amplified from genomic DNA by multiplex PCR using the deep immunoSEQ assay. For each cell subset, the extracted genomic DNA was distributed evenly across all wells of several immunoSEQ 96-well plates, and each plate served as one replicate. Each replicate PCR for sorted subsets received about 210 ng genomic DNA, equal to 28,000 or so T cell genomes. The purified libraries were quantified using a Qubit 3.0 fluorometer, sized with a Bioanalyzer 2100, and then quantified again using the KAPA Library Quantification kit. A separate single-read 150-cycle Illumina NextSeq 550 flow cell was used to sequence each immunoSEQ 96-well plate. The source study handled its data this way. Because the immunoSEQ output held only junctional sequences and lacked quality scores, the filtering could not match the filtering applied to full-length reads. Sequences were annotated with PyIR, a Python wrapper for IgBLAST v1.9, and V/J genes and CDR3 were assigned using IMGT germline references. Reads with weak V/J assignments (E-value above 1e-6), missing CDR3, stop codons, out-of-frame junctions, or ambiguous translated residues were removed. V3J clonotypes were defined as sequences sharing an identical inferred V gene, J gene, and CDR3 amino acid sequence. Percentage overlap between repertoires was calculated by dividing the number of shared unique clonotypes by the size of the smaller repertoire. Three approaches were used to assess repertoire richness: RTK rarefaction, the Chao1 estimator, and Recon v2.1 estimates of unobserved clonotypes. Generation probabilities for all TCRbeta clonotypes obtained by the gDNA method from a few donors were computed using OLGA. TCRdb stores this immuneACCESS table with in-frame sequences only. Part of the clones is absent; in the studies checked, under half of the shortfall reflects unresolved V genes, and no reason is known for the rest. V and J calls and clone size are given by that table; D and trimming were obtained from the DNA. This sample lists over a million clones; approximately 78% were detected once. The ten largest clonotypes hold under 0.8% of the sample.

Donors were healthy HIV-negative adults with no recently reported acute infections or vaccinations. All donors were Caucasian adults living in Nashville, Tennessee, USA. CD4+ T cells were enriched through magnetic negative selection, after which naive cells were positively selected on CD45RA and the remaining negative fraction served as the memory subset. Blood was collected by leukapheresis, and PBMCs were isolated by Ficoll-Histopaque density gradient centrifugation and then cryopreserved in liquid nitrogen vapor phase. Analytical flow cytometry was used to check the purity and quantity of each magnetically sorted T cell population. From each sorted fraction, genomic DNA was isolated and quantified by UV absorbance on a Nanodrop 2000c.

Sequenced input: memory CD4+ T cells from PBMCs. Reading the label with the study, this specimen's cell subset or site is: CD45RA-negative fraction. This receptor chain uses TRBV7-9 and TRBJ1-1; TRBD1 agrees with 7 junctional bases. The source of this sequence is a man aged 18 to 35 in good health. Some clones in this sample may be carry-over from other donors' samples. Here is the DNA: TGTGCCAGCAGCTCTGGGGCAGGGGGGAACACTGAAGCTTTCTTT. The resulting protein is CASSSGAGGNTEAFF. Outside the CDR3, residues come from the reference TRBV7-9 and TRBJ1-1 proteins, so the full variable domain is: DTGVSQNPRHKITKRGQNVTFRCDPISEHNRLYWYRQTLGQGPEFLTYFQNEAQLEKSRLLSDRFSAERPKGSFSTLEIQRTEQGDSAMYLCASSSGAGGNTEAFFGQGTRLTVV.